This T cell receptor beta chain was found in a study of monozygotic twins with inflammatory bowel disease. With the 5' RACE reads reprocessed, TCRdb shows one record per CDR3 protein and no DNA. The listing records fewer than 350,000 distinct CDR3 sequences. Study results and limitations: No difference was seen in repertoire similarity between concordant and discordant twins, possibly from limited power.

Points on this clonotype: Its matching antigen is unknown.

Germline lookup yields CDR1 SGHDN and CDR2 FVKESK. The CDR3 totals 15 residues. This sequence joins TRBV14 and TRBJ2-7; TCRdb calls TRBD1, which cannot be checked without DNA. The clonotype comes from a human donor with ulcerative colitis or Crohn's disease, or a healthy co-twin of an affected twin (not recorded which). Sequences were obtained from blood. The chain's CDR3 is CASSLRRTGQNEQYF.